The clone carrying this T cell receptor (beta chain) was observed a single time. Its matching antigen is unknown. The data were obtained in a study of a mutant IDH1 vaccine in newly diagnosed glioma. Indicated time point: week 47, end of study. With topical imiquimod, each dose of the vaccine consisted of 300 ug of mutant IDH1 20-mer peptide. Only in-frame clones appear in the TCRdb table, and some are missing; sequencing was by immunoSEQ multiplex PCR. The sample has 45,000 to 65,000 clones; 65% are singletons. Per the germline V gene, CDR1 is MNHEY and CDR2 is SVGAGI. CDR3 length equals 11 residues. V was shortened by 6 bases and J by 5 bases, with 7 bases between the two germline ends.

Sequenced here: peripheral blood mononuclear cells (PBMCs), sampled from a glioma patient whose treatment included an IDH1 peptide vaccine. The chain combines TRBV6-5 with TRBJ1-2; D gene ambiguous. The sequence was collected from a man aged 35 to 55 with glioma. Some clones in this sample may be carry-over from other donors' samples. The CDR3 DNA follows: TGTGCCAGCAGGCAGAGATATGGCTACACCTTC. This encodes CASRQRYGYTF.